The T cell receptor beta chain under discussion was sequenced for a study of shared clonotypes between healthy human individuals. Libraries were prepared by immunoSEQ multiplex PCR; TCRdb keeps only in-frame clonotypes and omits some of them. The sample has about 2.3 million clones, about 92% seen once. The authors divided CD4+ cells into CD45RA+ naive and CD45RA-negative memory subsets. The germline gives CDR1 KGHSH, CDR2 LQKENI. CDR3 size: 15 residues. V lost 1 base and J lost 7; bases outside the gene matches: 6. The chain recombines TRBV18 with TRBJ2-1, with 8 bases aligning to TRBD2. The sample consisted of naive CD4+ T cells from PBMCs. Subset here: CD45RA+ positively selected. This receptor was identified in a young man in good health. Some clones in this sample may be carry-over from other donors' samples. The CDR3 DNA follows: TGTGCCAGCTCACCACGGCTAGCGGGTAAAAATGAGCAGTTCTTC. Translating it yields CASSPRLAGKNEQFF.